The present T cell receptor (beta chain) was sequenced within a study of T cells after yellow fever vaccination. TCRdb reanalysed the 5' RACE reads using MiXCR and keeps one entry per CDR3 protein. Counted here are about 85,000 distinct CDR3 sequences, about 14% occurring once; the ten biggest clones make up around 23%. CDR1 is SGHRS, CDR2 YFSETQ, per germline. The CDR3 has 14 residues. The V end lost 0 bases, the J end lost 3 bases, and 9 bases lay between the germline ends. The TCR originated in a man aged 18 to 29 who received the YFV17D yellow fever vaccine. The chain combines TRBV5-1 with TRBJ1-1, with D perhaps TRBD1 (5 bases). The source was CD8+ T cells not binding an NS4B(214-222) dextramer, sorted from PBMCs, collected approximately 20 days after the first yellow fever vaccination. The CDR3 region is CASSLEGTYTEAFF. CDR3 in DNA: TGCGCCAGCAGCTTGGAAGGGACTTACACTGAAGCTTTCTTT.